The TCR beta chain described here comes from a study of T cell responses to AZD1222 COVID-19 vaccine (dated by TCRdb to about 2021). As for the study more broadly: TCR sequencing was performed for roughly 250 trial participants, of whom around 210 were given two doses of AZD1222 and approximately 25 were given two doses of MenACWY control vaccine. Trial participants were enrolled by age into 18-55, 56-69 and 70-plus year subgroups, with about 150, 28 and 57 TCR-sequenced participants respectively.

Remarks on this clone: Its target antigen remains unknown. Base qualities are not at hand, and no much larger clone is one base apart.

CDR1 MNHEY and CDR2 SVGEGT are derived from the germline V gene. From the cysteine up to the phenylalanine, the CDR3 has a length of 14 residues. Kept here is only the CDR3 DNA, which spans 42 bases and is read in frame from base 1. Here V drops 5 bases and J drops 7 bases, and the junction holds 10 bases not matched to any gene. General conclusions and limits of the study: After two AZD1222 doses, both the breadth and the depth of spike-specific TCRs were significantly higher than at day 0 and than in MenACWY recipients. Because no day 14 peak-response samples were available, repertoires were characterized only after the peak T cell response. Only five to seven AZD1222 recipients were SARS-CoV-2 seropositive at baseline, limiting conclusions about previously exposed vaccinees. The 56-69-year group was small, and its depth increase did not reach significance, likely because of low power. Participants were mostly white British and included more females than males, and it was suggested by the authors that clonal diversity may have been underestimated. The whole spike protein was spanned by vaccine-associated CD4 TCRs, and dominant responses were seen in regions 160-218 and 743-854. Reportedly, close to half of the unique spike-specific TCRs recognized epitopes lying outside the regions that are mutated in the B.1.351 and B.1.1.7 variants.

Explained via the paper, the time point label denotes: about 28 days (+/-7) after the second vaccine dose. AZD1222 recipients whose second dose came at about 4 weeks and those whose second dose came at about 12 weeks were combined into one group, since spike-specific TCR depth and breadth did not differ between the two schedules. The vaccinee samples were drawn from two UK trials, COV001 and COV002, one of which was a single-blind randomized controlled phase 2/3 trial testing AZD1222 (ChAdOx1 nCoV-19) in healthy adults. For TCRbeta chain sequencing, PBMC samples from trial participants were taken at day 0 and at day 28 after the second dose. The CDR3 regions of human TCRbeta chains were analyzed by immunosequencing. From the authors' description of their analysis: TCRs in the repertoires were compared against a reference library of SARS-CoV-2-specific TCRs that had been generated with the MIRA antigen-specificity platform. Breadth was defined as the fraction of unique TCRs that were SARS-CoV-2-associated, and depth was defined as the fraction of total T cells that were SARS-CoV-2-associated. Using the MIRA data, each spike-specific TCR was mapped to the spike region that the TCR reacts to and placed in a CD4 or CD8 class. Log10-transformed breadth and depth values were compared by one-way ANOVA with Sidak's multiple comparisons tests. TCRdb obtained this table from immuneACCESS and retained in-frame rearrangements with V and J assigned. These tables miss some clones; where compared with another copy, unresolved V genes account for less than half of the shortfall, and the remainder is unexplained. Clone size and the V and J calls come from that table; the DNA yielded D and trimming. Here the sample has around 130,000 clones; about nine tenths occur a single time. Jointly, the top ten make up 1.9% of the sample.

The sample in question was peripheral blood, obtained 28 days after the second AZD1222 dose. This sequence originates from an adult who received the AZD1222 COVID-19 vaccine. The rearrangement joined TRBV6-2 or TRBV6-3 to TRBJ1-1; TRBD1 lines up with 7 middle nucleotides. The nucleotide sequence is TGTGCCAGCAGTGCATCCGGGACAGAAATTGAAGCTTTCTTT. Its protein product is CASSASGTEIEAFF.